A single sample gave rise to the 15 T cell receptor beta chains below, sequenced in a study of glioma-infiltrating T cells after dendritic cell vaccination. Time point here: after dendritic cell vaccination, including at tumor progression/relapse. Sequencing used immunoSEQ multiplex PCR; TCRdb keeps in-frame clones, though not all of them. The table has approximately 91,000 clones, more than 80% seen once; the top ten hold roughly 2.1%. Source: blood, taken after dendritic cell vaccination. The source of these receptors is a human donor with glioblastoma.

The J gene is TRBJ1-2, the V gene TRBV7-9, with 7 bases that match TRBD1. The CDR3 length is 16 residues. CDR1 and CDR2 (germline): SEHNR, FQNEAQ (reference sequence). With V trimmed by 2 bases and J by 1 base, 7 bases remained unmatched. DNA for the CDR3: TGTGCCAGCAGCTTATTCGGGACAGTCAGTAACTATGGCTACACCTTC. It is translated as CASSLFGTVSNYGYTF.

The CDR3 loop is CASSGEGSAAQYF. Written as DNA, the CDR3 is TGTGCCAGCAGTGGAGAAGGTAGCGCGGCGCAGTATTTT. This chain connects TRBV2 to TRBJ2-3, with a possible D match to TRBD2 (5 bases). Germline CDR1 SNHLY, CDR2 FYNNEI. Trimming pared 4 bases from V and 10 bases from J, leaving 15 bases between. The CDR3 has 13 amino acids.

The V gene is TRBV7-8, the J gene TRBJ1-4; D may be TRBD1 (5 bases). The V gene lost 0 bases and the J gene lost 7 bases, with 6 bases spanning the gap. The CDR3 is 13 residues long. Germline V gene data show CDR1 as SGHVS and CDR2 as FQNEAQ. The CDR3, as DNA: TGTGCCAGCAGCTTAGCAGGGGCTGAAAAACTGTTTTTT. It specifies CASSLAGAEKLFF.

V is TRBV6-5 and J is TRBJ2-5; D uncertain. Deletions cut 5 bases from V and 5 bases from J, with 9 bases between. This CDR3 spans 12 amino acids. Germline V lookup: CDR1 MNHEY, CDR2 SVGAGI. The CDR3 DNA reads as TGTGCCAGCAGTCCATCCAGGGAGACCCAGTACTTC. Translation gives CASSPSRETQYF.

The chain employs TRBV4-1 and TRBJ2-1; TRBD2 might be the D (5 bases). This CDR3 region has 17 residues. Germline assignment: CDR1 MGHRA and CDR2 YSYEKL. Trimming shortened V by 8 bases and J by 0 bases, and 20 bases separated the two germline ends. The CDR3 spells CASSVPFGESSYNEQFF. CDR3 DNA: TGCGCCAGCTCAGTTCCGTTCGGGGAGAGCTCCTACAATGAGCAGTTCTTC.

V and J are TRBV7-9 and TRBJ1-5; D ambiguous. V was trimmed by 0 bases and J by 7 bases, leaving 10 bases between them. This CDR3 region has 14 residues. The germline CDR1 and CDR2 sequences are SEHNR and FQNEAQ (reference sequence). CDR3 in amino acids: CASSLALSEQPQHF. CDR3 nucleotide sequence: TGTGCCAGCAGCTTAGCGCTAAGTGAGCAGCCCCAGCATTTT.

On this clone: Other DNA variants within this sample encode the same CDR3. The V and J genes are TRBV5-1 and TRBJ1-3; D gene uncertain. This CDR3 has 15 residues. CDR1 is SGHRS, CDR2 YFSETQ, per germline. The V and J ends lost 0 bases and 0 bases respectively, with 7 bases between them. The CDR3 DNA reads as TGCGCCAGCAGCTTGGACGGGAGCTCTGGAAACACCATATATTTT. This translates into CASSLDGSSGNTIYF.

For the CDR3, the DNA is TGTGCCAGCAGCTCAACCCGGGCCGGGACAGGGGCTGAAAAACTGTTTTTT. Its translation: CASSSTRAGTGAEKLFF. The chain uses TRBV7-9 and TRBJ1-4; 10 bases are shared with TRBD1. This CDR3 spans 17 amino acids. Germline V gene sequence: CDR1 SEHNR, CDR2 FQNEAQ (reference sequence). V gave up 4 bases and J gave up 7 bases; unmatched junction bases: 12.

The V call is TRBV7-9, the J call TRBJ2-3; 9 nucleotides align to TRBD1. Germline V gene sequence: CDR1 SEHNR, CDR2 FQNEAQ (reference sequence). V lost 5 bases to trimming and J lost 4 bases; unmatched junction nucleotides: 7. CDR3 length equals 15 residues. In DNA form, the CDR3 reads TGTGCCAGCAGCACCAAACAGGGGGCAGCAGATACGCAGTATTTT. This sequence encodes CASSTKQGAADTQYF.

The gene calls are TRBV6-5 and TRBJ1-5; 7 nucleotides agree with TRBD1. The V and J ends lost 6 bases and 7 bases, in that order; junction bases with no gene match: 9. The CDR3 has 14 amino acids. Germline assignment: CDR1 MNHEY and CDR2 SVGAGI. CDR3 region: CASSRQGSGQPQHF. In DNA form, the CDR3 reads TGTGCCAGCAGCCGACAGGGATCAGGACAGCCCCAGCATTTT.

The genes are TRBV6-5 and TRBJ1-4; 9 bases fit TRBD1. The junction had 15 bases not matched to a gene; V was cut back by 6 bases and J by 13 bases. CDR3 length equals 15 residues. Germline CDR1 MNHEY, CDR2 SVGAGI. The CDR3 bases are TGTGCCAGCAGAGACTTCGGGACAGGGACAAATTTACTGTTTTTT. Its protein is CASRDFGTGTNLLFF.

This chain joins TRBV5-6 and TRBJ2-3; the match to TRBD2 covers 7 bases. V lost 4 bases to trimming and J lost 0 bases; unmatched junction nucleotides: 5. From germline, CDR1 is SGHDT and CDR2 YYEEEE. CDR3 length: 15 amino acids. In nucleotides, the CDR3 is TGTGCCAGCAGCCGACGTAGCGGGAGCACAGATACGCAGTATTTT. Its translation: CASSRRSGSTDTQYF.

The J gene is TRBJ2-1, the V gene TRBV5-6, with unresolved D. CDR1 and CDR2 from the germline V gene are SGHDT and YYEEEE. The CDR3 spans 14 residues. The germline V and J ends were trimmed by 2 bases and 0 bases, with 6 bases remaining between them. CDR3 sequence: CASSLTSSYNEQFF. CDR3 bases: TGTGCCAGCAGCTTAACAAGCTCCTACAATGAGCAGTTCTTC. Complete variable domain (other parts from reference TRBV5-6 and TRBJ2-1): DAGVTQSPTHLIKTRGQQVTLRCSPKSGHDTVSWYQQALGQGPQFIFQYYEEEERQRGNFPDRFSGHQFPNYSSELNVNALLLGDSALYLCASSLTSSYNEQFFGPGTRLTVL.

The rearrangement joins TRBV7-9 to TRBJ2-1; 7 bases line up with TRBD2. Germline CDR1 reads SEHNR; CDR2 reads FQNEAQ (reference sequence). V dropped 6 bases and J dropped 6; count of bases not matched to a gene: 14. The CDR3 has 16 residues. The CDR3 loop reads CASSISGGGGRNEQFF. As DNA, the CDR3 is TGTGCCAGCAGTATTTCTGGCGGGGGAGGGCGCAATGAGCAGTTCTTC.

The CDR3 nucleotides are TGTGCCAGCAGTTTTAGGGGAGGCGGTGGTGAAAAACTGTTTTTT. Protein: CASSFRGGGGEKLFF. The gene calls are TRBV7-2 and TRBJ1-4, with D possibly matching TRBD1 (5 bases). Trimming took off 6 bases at V and 7 bases at J, with 18 bases between the two ends. CDR3 length: 15 amino acids. Germline V gene data show CDR1 as SGHTA and CDR2 as FQGNSA.